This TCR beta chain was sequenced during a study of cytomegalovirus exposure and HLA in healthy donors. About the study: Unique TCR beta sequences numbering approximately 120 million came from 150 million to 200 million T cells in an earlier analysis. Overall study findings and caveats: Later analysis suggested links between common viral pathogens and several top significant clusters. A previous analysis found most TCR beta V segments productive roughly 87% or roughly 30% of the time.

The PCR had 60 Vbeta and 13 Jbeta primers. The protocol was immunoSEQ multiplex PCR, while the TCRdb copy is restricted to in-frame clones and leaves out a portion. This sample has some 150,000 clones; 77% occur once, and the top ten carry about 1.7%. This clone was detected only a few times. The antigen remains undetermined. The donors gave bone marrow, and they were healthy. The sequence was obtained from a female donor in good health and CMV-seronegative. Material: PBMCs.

CDR3 bases: TGTGCCAGCAGCGTAGAGCGATGGGACAGGGACTCTGGGGCCAACGTCCTGACTTTC. Translation: CASSVERWDRDSGANVLTF. The rearrangement links TRBV9 to TRBJ2-6, with 9 bases lining up with TRBD1. The CDR3 has 19 residues. V lost 0 bases and J lost 0; bases outside the gene matches: 7. Germline lookup yields CDR1 SGDLS and CDR2 YYNGEE.